This T cell receptor beta chain was identified in a study of blood T cell repertoires in COVID-19. Study context: Whether acute or convalescent, the COVID-19 samples came from the United States, Italy and Spain. Sources were T cells, B-cell-depleted T cells, or PBMCs; the material itself was cDNA or gDNA.

The table came from immunoSEQ multiplex PCR; TCRdb's copy has only in-frame clones and leaves some out. The sample shows approximately 210,000 clones, over 80% of them seen only once. The germline V gene encodes CDR1 MNHEY and CDR2 SVGEGT. With 6 bases clipped from V and 11 bases from J, the junction kept 9 bases outside the gene matches. The CDR3 loop spans 12 amino acids. The source of this sequence is a human donor in a cohort sampled during active COVID-19. This chain uses TRBV6-2 or TRBV6-3 with TRBJ1-1; 7 bases agree with TRBD1. The sequencing sample was made of peripheral blood. The CDR3 nucleotides read TGTGCCAGCAGCCGACAGGGACTCGGGGCTTTCTTT. This gives the protein CASSRQGLGAFF.